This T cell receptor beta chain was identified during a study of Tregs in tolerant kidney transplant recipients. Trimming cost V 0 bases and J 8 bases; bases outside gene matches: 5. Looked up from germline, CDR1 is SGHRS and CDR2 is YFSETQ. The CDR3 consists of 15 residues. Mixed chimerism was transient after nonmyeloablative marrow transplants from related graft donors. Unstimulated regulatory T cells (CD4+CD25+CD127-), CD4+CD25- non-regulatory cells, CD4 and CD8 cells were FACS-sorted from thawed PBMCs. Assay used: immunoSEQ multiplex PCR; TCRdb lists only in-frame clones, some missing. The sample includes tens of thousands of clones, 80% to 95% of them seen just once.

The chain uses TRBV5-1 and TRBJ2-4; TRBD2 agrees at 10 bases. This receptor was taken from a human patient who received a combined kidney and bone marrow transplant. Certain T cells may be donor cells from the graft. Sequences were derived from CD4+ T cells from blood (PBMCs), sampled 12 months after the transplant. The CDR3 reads CASSLDLAGADIQYF. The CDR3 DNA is TGCGCCAGCAGCTTGGATCTAGCGGGGGCTGACATTCAGTACTTC. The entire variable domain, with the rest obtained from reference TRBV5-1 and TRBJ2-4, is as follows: KAGVTQTPRYLIKTRGQQVTLSCSPISGHRSVSWYQQTPGQGLQFLFEYFSETQRNKGNFPGRFSGRQFSNSRSEMNVSTLELGDSALYLCASSLDLAGADIQYFGAGTRLSVL.